This T cell receptor beta chain was identified in a study of blood T cell repertoires in COVID-19. Living in roughly 23 US areas, the participants were between roughly 18 and 89 years of age. TCRdb keeps only in-frame clones here, not all; method: immunoSEQ multiplex PCR. This table holds 210,000 or so clones, less than 85% found once. The V and J ends lost 0 bases and 7 bases, in that order; junction bases with no gene match: 3. The CDR3 covers 14 residues. From germline, CDR1 is SGHRS and CDR2 YFSETQ. The rearrangement joins TRBV5-1 to TRBJ2-2; 7 nucleotides agree with TRBD2. The origin of this receptor is a man aged 55 to 70 who had recovered from COVID-19. The material sequenced was PBMCs or T cells enriched from blood (not recorded which). CDR3 amino acids: CASSLAGGIGELFF. CDR3 nucleotides: TGCGCCAGCAGCTTGGCGGGGGGAATCGGGGAGCTGTTTTTT.